This T cell receptor beta chain was recovered during a study of T cells after yellow fever vaccination. UMIs were added to TCR cDNA along with a universal primer site when it was made by 5'RACE template switching. TCRdb processed the 5' RACE reads anew with MiXCR; each CDR3 protein has one entry. This table holds around 320,000 distinct CDR3 sequences, 3.5% to 4.5% found once. The specimen comprised PBMCs, sampled 15 days after the yellow fever booster vaccination. This receptor was obtained from a man aged 18 to 29 who received the YFV17D yellow fever vaccine.

CDR3 loop: CASSPNNQPQHF. The DNA of the CDR3 is TGTGCCAGCAGTCCGAACAATCAGCCCCAGCATTTT. The rearrangement joins TRBV27 to TRBJ1-5; D ambiguous. The CDR3 contains 12 residues. Germline V lookup: CDR1 MNHEY, CDR2 SMNVEV (reference sequence). V was cut by 5 bases and J by 3 bases, with 5 bases left in between.